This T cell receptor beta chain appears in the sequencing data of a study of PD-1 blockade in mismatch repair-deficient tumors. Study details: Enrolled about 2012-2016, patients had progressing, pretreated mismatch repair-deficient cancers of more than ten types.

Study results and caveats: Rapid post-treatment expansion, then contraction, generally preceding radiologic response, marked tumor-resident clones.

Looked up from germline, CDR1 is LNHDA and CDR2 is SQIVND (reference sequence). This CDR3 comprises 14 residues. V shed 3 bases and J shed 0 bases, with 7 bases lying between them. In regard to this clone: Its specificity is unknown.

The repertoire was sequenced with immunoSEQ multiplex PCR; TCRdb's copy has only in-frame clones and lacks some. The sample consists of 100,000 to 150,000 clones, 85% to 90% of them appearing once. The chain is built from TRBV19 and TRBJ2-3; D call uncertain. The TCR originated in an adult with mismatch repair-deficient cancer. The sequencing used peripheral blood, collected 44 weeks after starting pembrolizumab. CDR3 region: CASSMGRSTDTQYF. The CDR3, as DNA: TGTGCCAGTAGTATGGGCCGTAGCACAGATACGCAGTATTTT.